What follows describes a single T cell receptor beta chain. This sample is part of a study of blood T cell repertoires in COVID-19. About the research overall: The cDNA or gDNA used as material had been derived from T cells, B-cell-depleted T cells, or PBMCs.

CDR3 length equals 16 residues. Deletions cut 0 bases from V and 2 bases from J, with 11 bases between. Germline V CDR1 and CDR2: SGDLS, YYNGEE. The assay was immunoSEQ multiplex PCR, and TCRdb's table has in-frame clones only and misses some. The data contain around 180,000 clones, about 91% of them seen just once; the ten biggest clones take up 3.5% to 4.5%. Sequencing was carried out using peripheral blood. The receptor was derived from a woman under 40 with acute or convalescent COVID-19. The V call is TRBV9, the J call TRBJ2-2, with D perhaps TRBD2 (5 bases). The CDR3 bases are TGTGCCAGCAGCGTAGGGACTTCCTTTAACACCGGGGAGCTGTTTTTT. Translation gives CASSVGTSFNTGELFF.